This T cell receptor (beta chain) stems from a study of long-term antiretroviral therapy in people with HIV. Of note for this clone: No antigen is known for it.

Survey-level resolution applied to immunoSEQ assay v3.0. This table comes from immunoSEQ multiplex PCR, and its TCRdb copy is limited to in-frame clones, with some not included. Of around 31,000 clones in the sample, 80% to 90% were seen once. Study outcomes and limitations: Patients on ART gained diversity, which nonetheless stayed below transplant donor controls.

Germline loops: CDR1 SGHNT, CDR2 YYREEE (reference sequence). The CDR3 contains 14 residues. V lost 6 bases to trimming and J lost 2 bases, with 14 bases between them. This chain connects TRBV5-4 to TRBJ1-2; a possible D gene is TRBD1 (5 bases). Sequenced material: unsorted PBMCs, taken 0.8 years before starting antiretroviral therapy. This receptor was taken from a man in his late teens or twenties with HIV. CDR3 DNA: TGTGCCAGCACTATTGGGGCGGAGAACTATGGCTACACCTTC. Amino acids: CASTIGAENYGYTF.